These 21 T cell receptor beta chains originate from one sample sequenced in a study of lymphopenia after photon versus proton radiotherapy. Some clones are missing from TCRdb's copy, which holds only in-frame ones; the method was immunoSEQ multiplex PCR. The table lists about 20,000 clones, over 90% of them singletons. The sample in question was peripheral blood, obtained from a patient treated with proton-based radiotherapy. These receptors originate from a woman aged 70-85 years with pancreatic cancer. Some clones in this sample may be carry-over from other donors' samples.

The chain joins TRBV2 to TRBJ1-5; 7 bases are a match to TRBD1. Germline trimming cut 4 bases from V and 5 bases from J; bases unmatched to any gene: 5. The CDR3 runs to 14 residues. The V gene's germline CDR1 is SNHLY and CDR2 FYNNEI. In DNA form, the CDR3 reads TGTGCCAGCAGTGGAACAGGGGCCTATCAGCCCCAGCATTTT. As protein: CASSGTGAYQPQHF.

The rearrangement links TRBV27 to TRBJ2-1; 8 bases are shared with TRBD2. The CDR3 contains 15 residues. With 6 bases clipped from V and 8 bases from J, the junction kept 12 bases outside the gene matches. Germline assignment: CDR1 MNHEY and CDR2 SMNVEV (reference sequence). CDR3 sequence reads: CASSSPGLEGHEQFF. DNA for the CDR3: TGTGCCAGCAGCTCCCCGGGACTAGAGGGCCATGAGCAGTTCTTC.

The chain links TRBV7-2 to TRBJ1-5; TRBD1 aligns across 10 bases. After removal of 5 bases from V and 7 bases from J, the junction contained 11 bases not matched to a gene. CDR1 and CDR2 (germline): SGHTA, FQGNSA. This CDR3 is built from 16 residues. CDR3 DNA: TGTGCCAGCAGCCCAGGGGGGACAGGGGTAGGACAGCCCCAGCATTTT. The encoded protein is CASSPGGTGVGQPQHF.

The CDR3 is CASSFLGGNQPQHF. CDR3 sequence (DNA): TGTGCCAGTAGTTTTTTGGGAGGCAATCAGCCCCAGCATTTT. V usage is TRBV19 and J usage is TRBJ1-5; D call uncertain. Germline V gives CDR1 LNHDA, CDR2 SQIVND (reference sequence). The CDR3 is made up of 14 amino acids. Trimming stripped 5 bases from V and 2 bases from J, with 10 bases between.

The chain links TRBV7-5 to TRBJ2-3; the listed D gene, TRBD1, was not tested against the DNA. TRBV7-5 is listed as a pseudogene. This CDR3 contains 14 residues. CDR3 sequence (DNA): TGTGCCAGAAGCTTCAGGGGGGACACAGATACGCAGTATTTT. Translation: CARSFRGDTDTQYF.

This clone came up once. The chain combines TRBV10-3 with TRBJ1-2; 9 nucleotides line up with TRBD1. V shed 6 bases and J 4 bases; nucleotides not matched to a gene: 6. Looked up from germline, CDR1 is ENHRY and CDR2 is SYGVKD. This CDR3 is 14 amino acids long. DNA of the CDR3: TGTGCCATCAGGGCCCCGGGACAGGGCTATGGCTACACCTTC. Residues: CAIRAPGQGYGYTF.

CDR3 bases: TGTGCCAGCAGACGACTAGCGGGAGACAATGAGCAGTTCTTC. Its translation: CASRRLAGDNEQFF. The chain couples TRBV27 to TRBJ2-1; 12 nucleotides agree with TRBD2. Looked up from germline, CDR1 is MNHEY and CDR2 is SMNVEV (reference sequence). CDR3 length: 14 residues. V shed 6 bases and J 5 bases; nucleotides not matched to a gene: 2.

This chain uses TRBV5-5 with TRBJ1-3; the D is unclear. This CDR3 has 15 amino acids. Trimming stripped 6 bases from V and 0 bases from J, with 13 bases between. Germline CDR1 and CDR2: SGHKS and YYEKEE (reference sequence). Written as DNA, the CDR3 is TGTGCCAGCAACTTTCAAGGCGCCTCTGGAAACACCATATATTTT. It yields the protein CASNFQGASGNTIYF. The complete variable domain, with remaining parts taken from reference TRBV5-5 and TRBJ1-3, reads DAGVTQSPTHLIKTRGQQVTLRCSPISGHKSVSWYQQVLGQGPQFIFQYYEKEERGRGNFPDRFSARQFPNYSSELNVNALLLGDSALYLCASNFQGASGNTIYFGEGSWLTVV.

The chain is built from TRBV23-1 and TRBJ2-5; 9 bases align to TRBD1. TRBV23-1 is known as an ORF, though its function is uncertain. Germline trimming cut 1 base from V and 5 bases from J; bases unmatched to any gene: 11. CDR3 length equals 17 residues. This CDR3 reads CASSQLGGQGRSETQYF. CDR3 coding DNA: TGCGCCAGCAGTCAATTGGGCGGACAGGGGAGATCGGAGACCCAGTACTTC.

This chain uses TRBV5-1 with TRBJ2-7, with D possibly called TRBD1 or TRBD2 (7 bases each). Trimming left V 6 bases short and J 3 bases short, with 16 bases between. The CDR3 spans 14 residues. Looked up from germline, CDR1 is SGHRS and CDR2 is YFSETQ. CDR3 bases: TGCGCCAGCACCCCGGGACAGCGGGGCTACGAGCAGTACTTC. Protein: CASTPGQRGYEQYF.

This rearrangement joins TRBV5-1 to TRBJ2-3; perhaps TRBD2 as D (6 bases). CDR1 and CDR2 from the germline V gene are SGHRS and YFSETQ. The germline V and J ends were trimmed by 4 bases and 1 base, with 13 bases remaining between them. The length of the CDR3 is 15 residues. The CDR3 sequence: CASSASGTRTDTQYF. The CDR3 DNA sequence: TGCGCCAGCAGCGCCTCCGGGACTCGCACAGATACGCAGTATTTT.

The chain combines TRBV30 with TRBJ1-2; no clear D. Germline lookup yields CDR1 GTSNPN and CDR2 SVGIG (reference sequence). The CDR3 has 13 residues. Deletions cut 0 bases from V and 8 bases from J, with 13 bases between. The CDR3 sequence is CAWSVGTEHGYTF. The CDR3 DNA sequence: TGTGCCTGGAGTGTAGGTACAGAGCACGGCTACACCTTC.

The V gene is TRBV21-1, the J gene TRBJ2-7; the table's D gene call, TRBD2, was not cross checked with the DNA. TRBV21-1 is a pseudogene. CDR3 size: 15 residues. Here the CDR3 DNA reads TGTGCCAGCAGCAACCGAGCGGGAGGGCCCTACGAGCAGTACTTC. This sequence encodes CASSNRAGGPYEQYF.

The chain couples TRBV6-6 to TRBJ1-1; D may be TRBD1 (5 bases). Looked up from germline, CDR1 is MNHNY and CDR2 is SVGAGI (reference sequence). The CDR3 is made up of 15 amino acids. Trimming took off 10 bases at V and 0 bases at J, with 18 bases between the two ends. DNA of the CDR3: TGTGCCACCAGAGTAGAGAACAGGCTGAACACTGAAGCTTTCTTT. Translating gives CATRVENRLNTEAFF.

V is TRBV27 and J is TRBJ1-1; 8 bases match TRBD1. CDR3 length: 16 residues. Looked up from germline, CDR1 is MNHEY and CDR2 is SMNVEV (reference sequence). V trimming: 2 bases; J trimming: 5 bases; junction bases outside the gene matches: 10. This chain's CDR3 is CASSLGDRRRETEAFF. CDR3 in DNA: TGTGCCAGCAGTTTAGGGGACAGGCGGCGGGAGACTGAAGCTTTCTTT.

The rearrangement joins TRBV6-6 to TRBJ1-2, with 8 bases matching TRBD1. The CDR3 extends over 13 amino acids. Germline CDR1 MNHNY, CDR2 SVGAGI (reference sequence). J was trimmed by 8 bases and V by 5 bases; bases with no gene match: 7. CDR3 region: CASSTGQAWGYTF. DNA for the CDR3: TGTGCCAGCAGTACGGGACAGGCGTGGGGCTACACCTTC.

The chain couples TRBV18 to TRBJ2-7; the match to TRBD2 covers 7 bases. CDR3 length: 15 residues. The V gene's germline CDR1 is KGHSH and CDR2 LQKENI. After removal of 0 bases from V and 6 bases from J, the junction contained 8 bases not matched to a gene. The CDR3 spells CASSPPNLREAEQYF. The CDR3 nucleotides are TGTGCCAGCTCACCACCGAATTTACGGGAGGCCGAGCAGTACTTC.

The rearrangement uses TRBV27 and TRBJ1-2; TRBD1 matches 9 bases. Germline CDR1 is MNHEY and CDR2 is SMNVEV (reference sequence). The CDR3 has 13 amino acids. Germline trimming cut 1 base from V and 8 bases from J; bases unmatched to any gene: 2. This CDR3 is CASSLWTGEGYTF. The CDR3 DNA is TGTGCCAGCAGTTTATGGACAGGGGAAGGCTACACCTTC.

Here the CDR3 DNA reads TGTGCCAGCAGCTTGGGGGCGGGAAATCAGCCCCAGCATTTT. Translation gives CASSLGAGNQPQHF. The chain recombines TRBV7-9 with TRBJ1-5; tentative D call: TRBD1 (6 bases). The CDR3 is 14 residues long. Germline V gene data show CDR1 as SEHNR and CDR2 as FQNEAQ (reference sequence). Trimming took 3 bases from V and 4 from J, leaving 10 bases between them.

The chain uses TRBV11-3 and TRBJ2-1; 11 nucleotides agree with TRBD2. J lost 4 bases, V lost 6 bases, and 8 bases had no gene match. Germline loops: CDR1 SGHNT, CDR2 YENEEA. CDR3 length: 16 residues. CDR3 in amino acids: CASSLTSGTAYNEQFF. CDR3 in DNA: TGTGCCAGCAGTTTGACTAGCGGGACCGCTTACAATGAGCAGTTCTTC.

This CDR3 reads CATSRVAQGAFAANEKLFF. The CDR3 DNA follows: TGTGCCACCAGCAGAGTGGCACAGGGGGCCTTTGCGGCTAATGAAAAACTGTTTTTT. V is TRBV15 and J is TRBJ1-4, with TRBD1 matching 9 bases. Germline V gene lookup returns CDR1 LNHNV and CDR2 YYDKDF (reference sequence). V was clipped by 1 base and J by 3 bases; unmatched bases: 12. This CDR3 comprises 19 residues.